This entry describes one TCR beta chain. Its antigen is not known. The sample belongs to a study of post-analysis software for immune sequencing data. On the study more broadly: Relapsing-remitting, secondary progressive and progressive-relapsing forms made up the multiple sclerosis disease courses.

Researchers reported that TCR beta cDNA libraries carried unique molecular identifiers. Around 460,000 cDNA molecules came from around 1 to 9.1 million T cells. Using its own MiXCR run on the PCR reads, TCRdb lists one record per CDR3 protein. The table includes about 460,000 distinct CDR3 sequences, less than 45% detected once. This CDR3 region has 15 residues. The V end lost 4 bases, the J end lost 0 bases, and 11 bases lay between the germline ends. From germline, CDR1 is SGHRS and CDR2 YFSETQ. Whole-study results and caveats: TRBV segments more frequent in patients than in controls numbered roughly 5 and included TRBV5-6, TRBV5-1 and TRBV20-1. Co-batched samples clustered tightly together by F measure. Normalized Chao1 diversity was significantly lower in multiple sclerosis patients than in controls.

The receptor was isolated from a girl aged 10 to 17 with multiple sclerosis. Material for sequencing was blood. This rearrangement joins TRBV5-1 to TRBJ1-3; D is perhaps TRBD1 (6 bases). In DNA, the CDR3 is TGCGCCAGCAGCCCCGGGACAAGCTCTGGAAACACCATATATTTT. Its translation is CASSPGTSSGNTIYF.